This entry concerns a single T cell receptor beta chain. This sample is part of a study of blood T cells in healthy people across ages. The CDR3 loop spans 12 amino acids. Germline V gene sequence: CDR1 LGHDT, CDR2 YNNKEL (reference sequence). With 4 bases removed from V and 11 bases from J, the gap between germline ends came to 14 bases. The authors ran a second PCR of 7 to 11 cycles using a sample-barcoded 5' primer and a J-beta primer mix. Using its own MiXCR run on the 5' RACE reads, TCRdb lists one record per CDR3 protein. This sample has roughly 900,000 distinct CDR3 sequences, with under 50% found just once.

This clonotype was obtained from a man aged 25 to 40 in good health. Sample: blood. The V gene is TRBV3-1, the J gene TRBJ1-1; D is perhaps TRBD1 (6 bases). Here the CDR3 reads CASSLTQGYAFF. DNA for the CDR3: TGTGCCAGCAGCCTAACCCAGGGGTACGCTTTCTTT.